Listed here are 7 T cell receptor beta chains from one sample, sequenced in a study of cytotoxic CD8 clonotypes in ibrutinib-treated CLL. Libraries were prepared by immunoSEQ multiplex PCR; TCRdb keeps only in-frame clonotypes and omits some of them. The sample holds 150,000 to 250,000 clones; 72% are singletons and the top ten take about an eighth. The input for sequencing was PBMCs, taken after 24 months of ibrutinib treatment. These receptors came from a human donor with chronic lymphocytic leukemia.

This chain joins TRBV11-2 and TRBJ2-2; 12 nucleotides line up with TRBD2. The germline V gene encodes CDR1 SGHAT and CDR2 FQNNGV. V was pared by 1 base and J by 5 bases, with 8 bases of the junction left unmatched. The CDR3 has 18 amino acids. The CDR3 bases are TGTGCCAGCAGCTTAGTCTCTAGCGGGAGGGCCGGTACCGGGGAGCTGTTTTTT. It is translated as CASSLVSSGRAGTGELFF.

The rearrangement uses TRBV11-1 and TRBJ2-1; D is uncertain. The V end was cut by 4 bases, the J end by 10 bases, with 8 bases between. Germline V gives CDR1 SGHAT, CDR2 FQDESV (reference sequence). The CDR3 runs to 11 residues. CDR3 residues: CASSSRREQFF. The CDR3 nucleotides are TGTGCCAGCAGCTCACGCAGGGAGCAGTTCTTC.

The J gene is TRBJ1-1, the V gene TRBV9; the D gene is possibly TRBD1 (5 bases). This CDR3 has 14 residues. The germline gives CDR1 SGDLS, CDR2 YYNGEE. The V gene lost 0 bases and the J gene lost 3 bases, with 9 bases spanning the gap. CDR3 nucleotides: TGTGCCAGCAGCGTAGTGGCGGGGGACACTGAAGCTTTCTTT. Amino acids: CASSVVAGDTEAFF.

V and J are TRBV9 and TRBJ2-1; unclear D gene. CDR3 length equals 16 residues. Per the germline V gene, CDR1 is SGDLS and CDR2 is YYNGEE. Trimming cost V 0 bases and J 0 bases, with 10 bases left between them. The CDR3 region has the DNA TGTGCCAGCAGCGTAGTGGCGTTAGGCTCCTACAATGAGCAGTTCTTC. Translated: CASSVVALGSYNEQFF.

This clone occurred once. The chain uses TRBV7-6 and TRBJ2-3; no clear D gene. The V end lost 1 base, the J end lost 2 bases, and 10 bases lay between the germline ends. The CDR3 runs 15 residues. Germline V gene lookup returns CDR1 SGHVS and CDR2 FNYEAQ. CDR3 sequence (DNA): TGTGCCAGCAGCTTAGGGCGGAAATTCACAGATACGCAGTATTTT. Its protein product is CASSLGRKFTDTQYF. Together with reference TRBV7-6 and TRBJ2-3, the CDR3 gives the full variable domain: GAGVSQSPRYKVTKRGQDVALRCDPISGHVSLYWYRQALGQGPEFLTYFNYEAQQDKSGLPNDRFSAERPEGSISTLTIQRTEQRDSAMYRCASSLGRKFTDTQYFGPGTRLTVL.

The V call is TRBV9, the J call TRBJ2-3; 9 bases match TRBD1. V was clipped by 3 bases and J by 2 bases; unmatched bases: 7. CDR1 and CDR2 (germline): SGDLS, YYNGEE. The CDR3 sequence is 16 residues long. The CDR3 nucleotides read TGTGCCAGCAGCGGATGGACAGGGGACACCACAGATACGCAGTATTTT. It specifies CASSGWTGDTTDTQYF.

V and J are TRBV19 and TRBJ2-1; 12 nucleotides match TRBD2. The germline V gene encodes CDR1 LNHDA and CDR2 SQIVND (reference sequence). Trimming at V came to 5 bases and at J to 4 bases, leaving 3 bases not matched to a gene. The CDR3 has 15 residues. CDR3 sequence: CASSLGLAGYNEQFF. CDR3 nucleotides: TGTGCCAGTAGTTTAGGACTAGCGGGATACAATGAGCAGTTCTTC. Combining the CDR3 with reference TRBV19 and TRBJ2-1 gives the whole variable domain DGGITQSPKYLFRKEGQNVTLSCEQNLNHDAMYWYRQDPGQGLRLIYYSQIVNDFQKGDIAEGYSVSREKKESFPLTVTSAQKNPTAFYLCASSLGLAGYNEQFFGPGTRLTVL.